The following is a T cell receptor beta chain sequence with its context. Its cognate antigen has yet to be identified. No clone much larger than this one lies a single base away; base qualities are absent. The donors were healthy, HIV-negative adults with no recently reported acute infections or vaccinations. Only Caucasian adults living in Nashville, Tennessee, USA were represented among the donors. CD4+ T cells were enriched by magnetic negative selection, after which naive cells were positively selected on CD45RA and the negative fraction was taken as the memory subset. After blood collection by leukapheresis, PBMCs were isolated using Ficoll-Histopaque density gradient centrifugation and then cryopreserved in the vapor phase of liquid nitrogen. Purity and quantity of every magnetically sorted T cell population were checked by analytical flow cytometry. From each sorted fraction, genomic DNA was isolated and quantified by UV absorbance on a Nanodrop 2000c.

The trim is 1 base for V and 5 bases for J, with a gap of 11 bases between the germline ends. The CDR3 starts with the cysteine, ends with the phenylalanine, and has 15 residues. Of all the DNA, just the CDR3 is kept, 45 bases in frame from base 1. Per the germline V gene (reference sequence), SEHNR is the CDR1 and FQNEAQ is the CDR2. Using the deep immunoSEQ assay, multiplex PCR amplified TCR CDR3 regions from genomic DNA. For each cell subset, the extracted genomic DNA was distributed evenly across all wells of several immunoSEQ 96-well plates, and each plate served as one replicate. Each replicate PCR for sorted subsets received roughly 0.2 ug genomic DNA, equal to tens of thousands of T cell genomes. Purified libraries were quantified with a Qubit 3.0 fluorometer, sized on a Bioanalyzer 2100, and re-quantified with the KAPA Library Quantification kit. A separate single-read 150-cycle Illumina NextSeq 550 flow cell was used to sequence each immunoSEQ 96-well plate. As for the original processing: Because the immunoSEQ output held only junctional sequences and lacked quality scores, the filtering could not match the filtering applied to full-length reads. To assign V/J genes and CDR3, sequences were annotated using PyIR, a Python wrapper for IgBLAST v1.9, with IMGT germline references. Reads with weak V/J assignments (E-value above 1e-6), missing CDR3, stop codons, out-of-frame junctions, or ambiguous translated residues were removed. V3J clonotypes were defined by identical inferred V gene, J gene, and CDR3 amino acid sequence. Percentage overlap between repertoires was computed as shared unique clonotypes divided by the size of the smaller repertoire. Three approaches were used to assess repertoire richness: RTK rarefaction, the Chao1 estimator, and Recon v2.1 estimates of unobserved clonotypes. Generation probabilities for all TCRbeta clonotypes obtained by the gDNA method from several donors were computed using OLGA. In its TCRdb copy, this immuneACCESS table keeps in-frame sequences only and misses some clones. Where compared with another copy, unresolved V genes explain less than half of these, and the others have no known cause. V, J and clone size are those of that table, while D and trimming were read from the DNA. For this sample there are roughly 640,000 clones; under 80% appear just once. The top ten clones comprise under 2% of the sample.

The data belong to a study of shared clonotypes between healthy human individuals (dated by TCRdb to about 2020). At the level of the whole study: Two women and a few men aged 18 to 49 years were included in the cohort. To estimate repertoire size and how much clonotype sharing occurs between individuals, the study deeply sequenced the blood TCR repertoires of 5 or 6 healthy adults. Per donor, leukapheresis produced somewhere between about 0.85 and 10 billion PBMCs. For each donor, CD4 naive and CD4 memory were each given three plates, CD8 naive was given two plates, and CD8 memory was given one plate. To increase sequencing depth and limit assay-specific biases, TCR repertoire library preparation and sequencing were carried out by different laboratories using diverse techniques.

What the work shows at the level of the full study, not this receptor alone: Estimated clonotype richness was generally larger for naive than for memory subsets. Rarefaction of sorted-subset datasets indicated incomplete sequencing despite the large sequencing depth. When a handful of donors were compared, the shared fraction of clonotypes was 5% to 6.5% for naive CD4, more than 3% for naive CD8, 2.3% for memory CD4, and 0.35% to 0.5% for memory CD8. Pairwise subsampling led to the expectation that sequencing depth would affect the degree of clonotype sharing among donors. Clonotypes shared by all four sorted-subset donors showed higher generation probabilities than non-shared clonotypes. Only blood was sampled, and tissue TCR repertoires likely differ from those in blood. The small number of donors limited the genetic and exposure-history diversity represented.

This receptor was taken from a woman aged 25-40 years in good health. The V gene is TRBV7-9 and the J gene is TRBJ1-4; the D gene is perhaps TRBD1, on 5 matching bases. Source material: memory CD4+ T cells sorted from blood. Explained via the paper, the cell subset or site label denotes: CD45RA-negative fraction. The sequenced DNA: TGTGCCAGCAGCTTAGATCAGGGAGAGAATGAAAAACTGTTTTTT. Its amino acids are CASSLDQGENEKLFF.